This T cell receptor beta chain was recorded in a study of OX40 agonist ivuxolimab in advanced cancers. In the study overall: Patients with prior anti-PD-1, anti-PD-L1 or anti-CTLA-4 therapy were eligible; less than 50% had some.

The CDR3 extends over 14 amino acids. V was cut by 0 bases and J by 5 bases, with 11 bases left in between. Germline CDR1 SGHRS, CDR2 YFSETQ. This table comes from immunoSEQ multiplex PCR, and its TCRdb copy is limited to in-frame clones, with some not included. The table includes about 110,000 clones, roughly 90% detected once. A single count supports this clone. Sample: CD4+ or CD8+ T cells sorted from blood, taken in a trial of the OX40 agonist ivuxolimab. The V gene is TRBV5-1, the J gene TRBJ2-5; D not resolved. This receptor was identified in an adult with an advanced solid tumor such as melanoma, head and neck, liver or kidney cancer. The CDR3 bases are TGCGCCAGCAGCTTGGGACACTTCGGGGAGACCCAGTACTTC. It codes for CASSLGHFGETQYF.